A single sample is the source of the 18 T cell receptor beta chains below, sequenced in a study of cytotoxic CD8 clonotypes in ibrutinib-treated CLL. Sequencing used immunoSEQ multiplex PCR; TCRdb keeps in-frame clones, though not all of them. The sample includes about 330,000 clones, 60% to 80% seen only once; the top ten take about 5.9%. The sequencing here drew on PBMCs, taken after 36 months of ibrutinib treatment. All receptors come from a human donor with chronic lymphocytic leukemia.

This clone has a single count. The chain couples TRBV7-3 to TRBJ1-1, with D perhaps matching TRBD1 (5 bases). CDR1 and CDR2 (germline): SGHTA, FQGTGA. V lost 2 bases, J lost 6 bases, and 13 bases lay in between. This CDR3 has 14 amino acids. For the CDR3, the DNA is TGTGCCAGCAGCTTAGGCGGCGGGGGATCTGAAGCTTTCTTT. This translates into CASSLGGGGSEAFF.

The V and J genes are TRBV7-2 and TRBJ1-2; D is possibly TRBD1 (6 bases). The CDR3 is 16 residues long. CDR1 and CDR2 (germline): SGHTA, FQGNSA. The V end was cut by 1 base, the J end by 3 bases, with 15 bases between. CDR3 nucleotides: TGTGCCAGCAGCTTAGGGATTTTGGGGGCGGACTATGGCTACACCTTC. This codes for CASSLGILGADYGYTF.

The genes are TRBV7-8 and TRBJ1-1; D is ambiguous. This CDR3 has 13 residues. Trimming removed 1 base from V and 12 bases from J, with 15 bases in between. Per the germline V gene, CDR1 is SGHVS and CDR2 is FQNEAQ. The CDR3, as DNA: TGTGCCAGCAGCTTAGTACATCCCTCTAGCACTTTCTTT. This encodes CASSLVHPSSTFF.

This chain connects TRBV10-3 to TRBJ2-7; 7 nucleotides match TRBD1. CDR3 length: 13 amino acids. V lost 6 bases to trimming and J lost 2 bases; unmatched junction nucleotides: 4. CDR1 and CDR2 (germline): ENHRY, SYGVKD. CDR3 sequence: CAISPGQPYEQYF. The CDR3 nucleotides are TGTGCCATCAGCCCGGGACAGCCCTACGAGCAGTACTTC.

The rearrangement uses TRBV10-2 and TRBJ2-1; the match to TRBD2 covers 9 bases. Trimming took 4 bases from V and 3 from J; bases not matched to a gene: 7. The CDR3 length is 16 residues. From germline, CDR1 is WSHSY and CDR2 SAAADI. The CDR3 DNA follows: TGCGCCAGCAGTGCCGATAGCGGGAGTGGCTACAATGAGCAGTTCTTC. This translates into CASSADSGSGYNEQFF.

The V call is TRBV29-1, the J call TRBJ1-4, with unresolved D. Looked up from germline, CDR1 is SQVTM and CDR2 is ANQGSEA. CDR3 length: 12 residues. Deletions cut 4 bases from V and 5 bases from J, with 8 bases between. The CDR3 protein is CSVVTLNEKLFF. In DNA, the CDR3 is TGCAGCGTTGTTACCTTAAATGAAAAACTGTTTTTT.

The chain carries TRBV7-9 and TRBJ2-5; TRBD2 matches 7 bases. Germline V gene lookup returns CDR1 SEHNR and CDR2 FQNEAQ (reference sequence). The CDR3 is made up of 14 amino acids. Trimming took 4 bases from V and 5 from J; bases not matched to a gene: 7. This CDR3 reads CASSSATSRETQYF. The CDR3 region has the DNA TGTGCCAGCAGCTCAGCGACTAGCCGCGAGACCCAGTACTTC.

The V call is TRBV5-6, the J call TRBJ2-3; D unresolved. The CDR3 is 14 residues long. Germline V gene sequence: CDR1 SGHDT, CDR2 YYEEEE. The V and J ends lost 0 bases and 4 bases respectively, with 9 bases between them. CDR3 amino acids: CASSLALVADTQYF. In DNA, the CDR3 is TGTGCCAGCAGCTTGGCCCTAGTAGCAGATACGCAGTATTTT.

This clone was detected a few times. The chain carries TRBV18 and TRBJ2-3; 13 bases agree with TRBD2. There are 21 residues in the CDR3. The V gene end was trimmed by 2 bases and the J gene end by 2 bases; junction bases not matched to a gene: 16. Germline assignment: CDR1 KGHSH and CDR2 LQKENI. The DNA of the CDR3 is TGTGCCAGCTCACCATTAGGTCCCCCGGGACTAGCGGGACGATTCACAGATACGCAGTATTTT. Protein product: CASSPLGPPGLAGRFTDTQYF.

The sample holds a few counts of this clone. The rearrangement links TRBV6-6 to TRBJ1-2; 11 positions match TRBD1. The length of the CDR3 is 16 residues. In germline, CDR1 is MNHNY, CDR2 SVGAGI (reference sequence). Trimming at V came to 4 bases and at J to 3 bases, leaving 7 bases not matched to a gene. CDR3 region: CASSSRDRGSYYGYTF. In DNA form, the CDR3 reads TGTGCCAGCAGTTCCAGGGACAGGGGGTCTTACTATGGCTACACCTTC.

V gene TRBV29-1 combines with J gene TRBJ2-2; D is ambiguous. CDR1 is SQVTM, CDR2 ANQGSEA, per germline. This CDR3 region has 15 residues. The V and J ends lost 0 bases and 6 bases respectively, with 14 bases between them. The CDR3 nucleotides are TGCAGCGTTGAAGAATGGGGTAACTATCCCGGGGAGCTGTTTTTT. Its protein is CSVEEWGNYPGELFF.

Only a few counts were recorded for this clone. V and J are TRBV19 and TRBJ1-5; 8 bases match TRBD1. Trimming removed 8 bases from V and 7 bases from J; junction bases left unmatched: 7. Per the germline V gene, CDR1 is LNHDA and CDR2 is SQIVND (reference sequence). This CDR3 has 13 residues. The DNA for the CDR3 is TGTGCCAGTTCTTTTACAGGGGGGCAGCCCCAGCATTTT. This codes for CASSFTGGQPQHF.

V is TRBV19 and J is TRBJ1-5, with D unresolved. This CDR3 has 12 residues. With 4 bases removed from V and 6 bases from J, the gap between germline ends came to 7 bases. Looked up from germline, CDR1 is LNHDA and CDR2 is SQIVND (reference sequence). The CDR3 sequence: CASSSPGQPQHF. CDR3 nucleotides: TGTGCCAGTAGTAGCCCGGGTCAGCCCCAGCATTTT.

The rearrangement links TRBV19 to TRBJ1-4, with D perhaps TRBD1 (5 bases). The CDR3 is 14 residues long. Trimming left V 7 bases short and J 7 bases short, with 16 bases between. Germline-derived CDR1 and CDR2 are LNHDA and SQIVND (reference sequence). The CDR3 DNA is TGTGCCAGTAAGACGTCAGGGCGGAGTGAAAAACTGTTTTTT. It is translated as CASKTSGRSEKLFF.

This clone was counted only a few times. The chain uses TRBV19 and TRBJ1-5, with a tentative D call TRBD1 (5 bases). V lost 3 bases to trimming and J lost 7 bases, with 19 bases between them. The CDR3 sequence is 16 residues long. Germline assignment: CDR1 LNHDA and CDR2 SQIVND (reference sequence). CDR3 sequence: CASSINRRNLGQPQHF. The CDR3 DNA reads TGTGCCAGTAGTATTAACAGGCGGAACTTGGGGCAGCCCCAGCATTTT.

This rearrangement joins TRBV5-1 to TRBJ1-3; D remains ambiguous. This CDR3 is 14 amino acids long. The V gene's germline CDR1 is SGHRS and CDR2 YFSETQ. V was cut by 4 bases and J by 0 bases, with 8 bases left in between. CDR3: CASSPRPSGNTIYF. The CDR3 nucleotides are TGCGCCAGCAGCCCTCGCCCCTCTGGAAACACCATATATTTT.

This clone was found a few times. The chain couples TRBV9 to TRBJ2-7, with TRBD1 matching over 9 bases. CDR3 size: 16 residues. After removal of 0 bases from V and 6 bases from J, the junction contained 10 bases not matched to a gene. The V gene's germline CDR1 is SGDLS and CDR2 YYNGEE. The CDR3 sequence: CASSVGPPGQGGEQYF. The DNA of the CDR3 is TGTGCCAGCAGCGTAGGGCCCCCGGGACAGGGAGGCGAGCAGTACTTC.

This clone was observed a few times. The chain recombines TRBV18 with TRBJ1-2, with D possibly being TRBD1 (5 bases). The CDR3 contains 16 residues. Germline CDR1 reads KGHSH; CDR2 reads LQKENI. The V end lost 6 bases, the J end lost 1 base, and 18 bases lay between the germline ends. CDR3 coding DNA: TGTGCCAGCTCGCCGCGACCGGGGCTTGATAACTATGGCTACACCTTC. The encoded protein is CASSPRPGLDNYGYTF.